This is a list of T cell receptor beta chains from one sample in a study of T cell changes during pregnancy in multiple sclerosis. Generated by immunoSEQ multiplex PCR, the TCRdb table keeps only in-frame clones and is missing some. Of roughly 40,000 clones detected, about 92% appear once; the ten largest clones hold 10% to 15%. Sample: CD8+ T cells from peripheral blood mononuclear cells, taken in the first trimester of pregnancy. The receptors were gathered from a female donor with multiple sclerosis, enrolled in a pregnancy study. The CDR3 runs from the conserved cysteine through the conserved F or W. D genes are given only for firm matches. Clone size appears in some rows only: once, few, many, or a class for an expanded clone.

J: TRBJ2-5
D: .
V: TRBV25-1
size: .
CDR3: CASSSPGSGGETQYF
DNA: TGTGCCAGCAGTTCCCCCGGGAGCGGAGGAGAGACCCAGTACTTC

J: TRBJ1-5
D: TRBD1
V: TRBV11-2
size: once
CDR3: CASSLGGTGRQPQHF
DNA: TGTGCCAGCAGCTTAGGGGGGACAGGGCGTCAGCCCCAGCATTTT

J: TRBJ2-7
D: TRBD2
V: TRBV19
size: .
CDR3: CASSIYSGDSYEQYF
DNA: TGTGCCAGTAGTATTTACAGCGGGGATAGCTACGAGCAGTACTTC

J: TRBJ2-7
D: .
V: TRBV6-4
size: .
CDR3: CASRQTENSYEQYF
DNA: TGTGCCAGCAGACAGACAGAAAACTCCTACGAGCAGTACTTC

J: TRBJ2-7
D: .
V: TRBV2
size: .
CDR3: CASSGWGETYEQYF
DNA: TGTGCCAGCAGTGGCTGGGGGGAGACTTACGAGCAGTACTTC

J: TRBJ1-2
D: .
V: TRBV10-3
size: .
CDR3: CAISELPTDENGYTF
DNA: TGTGCCATCAGTGAGCTCCCGACAGACGAAAATGGCTACACCTTC

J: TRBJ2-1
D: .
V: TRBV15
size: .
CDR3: CATAITRSSYNEQFF
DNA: TGTGCCACCGCGATTACTCGGAGCTCCTACAATGAGCAGTTCTTC

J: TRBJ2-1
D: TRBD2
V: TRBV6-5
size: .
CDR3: CASSYSTRGDNNEQFF
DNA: TGTGCCAGCAGTTACTCTACGCGGGGGGATAACAATGAGCAGTTCTTC

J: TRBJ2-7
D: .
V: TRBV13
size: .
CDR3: CASSFSTGHSSYEQYF
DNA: TGTGCCAGCAGCTTCTCGACAGGCCATAGCTCCTACGAGCAGTACTTC

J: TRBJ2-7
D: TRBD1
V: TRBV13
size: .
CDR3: CASSSVQGQVSYEQYF
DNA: TGTGCCAGCAGCTCCGTTCAGGGACAGGTGTCCTACGAGCAGTACTTC

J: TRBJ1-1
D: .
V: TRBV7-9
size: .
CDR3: CASSLDGVNTEAFF
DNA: TGTGCCAGCAGCTTAGATGGAGTGAACACTGAAGCTTTCTTT

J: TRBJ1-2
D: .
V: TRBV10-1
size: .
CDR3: CASSERANYGYTF
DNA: TGCGCCAGCAGTGAAAGAGCTAACTATGGCTACACCTTC

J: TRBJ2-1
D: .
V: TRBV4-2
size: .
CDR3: CASSQDSWGGSDNEQFF
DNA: TGTGCCAGCAGCCAAGATTCCTGGGGCGGTTCCGACAATGAGCAGTTCTTC

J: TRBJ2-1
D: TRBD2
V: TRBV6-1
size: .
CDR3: CASSGTSGGANYNEQFF
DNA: TGTGCCAGCAGTGGGACTAGCGGGGGGGCGAACTACAATGAGCAGTTCTTC

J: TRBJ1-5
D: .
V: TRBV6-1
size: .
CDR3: CASSEAAGVNQPQHF
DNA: TGTGCCAGCAGTGAAGCTGCCGGAGTCAATCAGCCCCAGCATTTT

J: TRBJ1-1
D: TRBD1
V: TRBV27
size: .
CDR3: CASSGQGVSTEAFF
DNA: TGTGCCAGCTCCGGACAGGGGGTTTCCACTGAAGCTTTCTTT

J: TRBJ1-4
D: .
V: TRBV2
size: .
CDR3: CASRIAEKLFF
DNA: TGTGCCAGCAGGATAGCGGAAAAACTGTTTTTT

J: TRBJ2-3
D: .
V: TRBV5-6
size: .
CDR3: CASAGLADTQYF
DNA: TGTGCCAGCGCAGGGCTGGCAGATACGCAGTATTTT

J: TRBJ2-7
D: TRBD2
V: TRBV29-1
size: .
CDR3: CSVELEASGGLLPYEQYF
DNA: TGCAGCGTTGAACTTGAGGCTAGCGGGGGCCTTTTACCCTACGAGCAGTACTTC

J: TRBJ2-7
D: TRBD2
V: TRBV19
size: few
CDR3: CASSLRGLDEQYF
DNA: TGTGCCAGTAGTCTCCGGGGACTAGACGAGCAGTACTTC

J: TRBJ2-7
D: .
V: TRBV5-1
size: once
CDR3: CASSLAEPRIPYEQYF
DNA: TGCGCCAGCAGCTTGGCAGAACCCCGTATCCCCTACGAGCAGTACTTC

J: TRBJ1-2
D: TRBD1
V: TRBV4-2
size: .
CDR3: CASSQTGGGSGYTF
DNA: TGTGCCAGCAGCCAGACAGGGGGCGGTTCTGGCTACACCTTC

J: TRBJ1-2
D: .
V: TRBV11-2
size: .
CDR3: CASAAGHNYGYTF
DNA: TGTGCCAGCGCCGCGGGTCATAACTATGGCTACACCTTC

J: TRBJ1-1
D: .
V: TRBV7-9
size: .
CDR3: CASSYPLGGGGLNTEAFF
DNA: TGTGCCAGCAGCTATCCCCTCGGGGGGGGCGGGTTGAACACTGAAGCTTTCTTT

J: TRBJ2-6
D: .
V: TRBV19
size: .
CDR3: CASSISVSGANVLTF
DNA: TGTGCCAGTAGTATATCCGTCTCTGGGGCCAACGTCCTGACTTTC

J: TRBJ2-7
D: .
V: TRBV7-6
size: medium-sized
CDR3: CASSLGSGPYEQYF
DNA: TGTGCCAGCAGCCTCGGATCAGGGCCGTACGAGCAGTACTTC

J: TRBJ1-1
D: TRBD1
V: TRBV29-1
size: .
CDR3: CSGLKTGGTEAFF
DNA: TGCAGCGGGCTAAAGACAGGGGGGACTGAAGCTTTCTTT

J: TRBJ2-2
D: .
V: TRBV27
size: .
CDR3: CASSLSNTGELFF
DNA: TGTGCCAGCAGCCTATCGAACACCGGGGAGCTGTTTTTT

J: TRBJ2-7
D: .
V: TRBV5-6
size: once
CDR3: CASSLGQGLEQYF
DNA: TGTGCCAGCAGCCTGGGGCAGGGACTCGAGCAGTACTTC